What follows are 22 T cell receptor beta chains derived from one specimen sequenced in a study of T cell changes during pregnancy in multiple sclerosis. Here immunoSEQ multiplex PCR was the method, and the copy in TCRdb shows in-frame clones only, minus some. The sample contains approximately 59,000 clones, around nine tenths of which appear only once. The sequencing used peripheral blood, collected in the third trimester of pregnancy. These receptors all come from a female donor in good health, enrolled as a control in a pregnancy study.

The chain combines TRBV18 with TRBJ1-2; the match to TRBD1 covers 7 bases. This CDR3 is 14 amino acids long. Trimming removed 3 bases from V and 2 bases from J; junction bases left unmatched: 3. In germline, CDR1 is KGHSH, CDR2 LQKENI. The CDR3 coding sequence is TGTGCCAGCTCACCCGGGACAGAGAACTATGGCTACACCTTC. It specifies CASSPGTENYGYTF.

The chain employs TRBV6-1 and TRBJ2-5; TRBD1 matches at 9 bases. CDR3 length: 15 residues. Germline V gene sequence: CDR1 MNHNS, CDR2 SASEGT. The V segment lost 2 bases and the J segment 1 base; nucleotides outside the gene matches: 2. The CDR3 here is CASSEKTGGQETQYF. The CDR3 DNA follows: TGTGCCAGCAGTGAAAAGACAGGGGGCCAAGAGACCCAGTACTTC.

The V and J genes are TRBV19 and TRBJ1-5; D may be TRBD1 (6 bases). The ends were cut back, 3 bases at V and 12 bases at J, with 9 bases in the middle. CDR3 length: 11 residues. CDR1 is LNHDA and CDR2 is SQIVND in the germline V gene (reference sequence). This CDR3 reads CASSMGAFQHF. In nucleotides, the CDR3 is TGTGCCAGTAGTATGGGGGCCTTCCAGCATTTT. Combining the CDR3 with reference TRBV19 and TRBJ1-5 gives the whole variable domain DGGITQSPKYLFRKEGQNVTLSCEQNLNHDAMYWYRQDPGQGLRLIYYSQIVNDFQKGDIAEGYSVSREKKESFPLTVTSAQKNPTAFYLCASSMGAFQHFGDGTRLSIL.

The chain carries TRBV9 and TRBJ2-1, with 12 positions matching TRBD2. Trimming cost V 0 bases and J 5 bases; bases outside gene matches: 6. CDR3 length: 17 amino acids. The germline CDR1 and CDR2 sequences are SGDLS and YYNGEE. This CDR3 is CASSVGLAGAGDNEQFF. The CDR3 DNA follows: TGTGCCAGCAGCGTAGGACTAGCGGGGGCCGGGGACAATGAGCAGTTCTTC.

J is TRBJ2-1 and V is TRBV9; possible D gene TRBD2, 5 bases. V gave up 4 bases and J gave up 4 bases, with 15 bases separating them. The CDR3 loop spans 15 amino acids. CDR1 is SGDLS, CDR2 YYNGEE, per germline. The CDR3 sequence is CASSPRGSVYNEQFF. The CDR3 region has the DNA TGTGCCAGCAGCCCCCGGGGTTCTGTGTACAATGAGCAGTTCTTC.

The V gene is TRBV6-5, the J gene TRBJ2-7; TRBD2 matches 8 bases. CDR1 is MNHEY and CDR2 is SVGAGI in the germline V gene. There are 16 residues in the CDR3. With 0 bases clipped from V and 2 bases from J, the junction kept 6 bases outside the gene matches. The CDR3 sequence: CASSYSGGGPTYEQYF. Here the CDR3 DNA reads TGTGCCAGCAGTTACTCCGGCGGGGGGCCAACCTACGAGCAGTACTTC.

The chain combines TRBV5-6 with TRBJ1-1; 11 bases are shared with TRBD1. The V gene's germline CDR1 is SGHDT and CDR2 YYEEEE. The V gene end was trimmed by 4 bases and the J gene end by 8 bases; junction bases not matched to a gene: 7. The CDR3 sequence is 14 residues long. The CDR3 region is CASSLGQGAREAFF. The CDR3 bases are TGTGCCAGCAGCCTAGGACAGGGGGCGCGGGAAGCTTTCTTT.

The rearrangement uses TRBV7-8 and TRBJ2-3, with a possible D match to TRBD2 (5 bases). This CDR3 comprises 16 residues. Germline assignment: CDR1 SGHVS and CDR2 FQNEAQ. Trimming removed 2 bases from V and 0 bases from J, with 12 bases in between. The CDR3 sequence: CASSLNAGVSTDTQYF. CDR3 bases: TGTGCCAGCAGCTTAAACGCGGGTGTCAGCACAGATACGCAGTATTTT. Full variable domain (outside the CDR3, taken from reference TRBV7-8 and TRBJ2-3): GAGVSQSPRYKVAKRGQDVALRCDPISGHVSLFWYQQALGQGPEFLTYFQNEAQLDKSGLPSDRFFAERPEGSVSTLKIQRTQQEDSAVYLCASSLNAGVSTDTQYFGPGTRLTVL.

V usage is TRBV14 and J usage is TRBJ1-3; no clear D. The germline V and J ends were trimmed by 2 bases and 1 base, with 12 bases remaining between them. The germline V gene has CDR1 SGHDN and CDR2 FVKESK. The CDR3 is made up of 16 amino acids. The CDR3 bases are TGTGCCAGCAGCCAACGCACAAGGACTTCTGGAAACACCATATATTTT. It translates to CASSQRTRTSGNTIYF. Based on the CDR3 plus reference TRBV14 and TRBJ1-3, the full variable domain is EAGVTQFPSHSVIEKGQTVTLRCDPISGHDNLYWYRRVMGKEIKFLLHFVKESKQDESGMPNNRFLAERTGGTYSTLKVQPAELEDSGVYFCASSQRTRTSGNTIYFGEGSWLTVV.

The chain employs TRBV18 and TRBJ2-2; tentative D call: TRBD2 (5 bases). Germline CDR1 and CDR2: KGHSH and LQKENI. V shed 10 bases and J shed 4 bases, with 19 bases lying between them. CDR3 length: 15 amino acids. The CDR3 DNA follows: TGTGCCACCACGAAGGACTTCTCATCCACCGGGGAGCTGTTTTTT. Protein sequence: CATTKDFSSTGELFF. The full variable domain, rest sourced from reference TRBV18 and TRBJ2-2, is NAGVMQNPRHLVRRRGQEARLRCSPMKGHSHVYWYRQLPEEGLKFMVYLQKENIIDESGMPKERFSAEFPKEGPSILRIQQVVRGDSAAYFCATTKDFSSTGELFFGEGSRLTVL.

This sequence joins TRBV25-1 and TRBJ1-2; the D gene is possibly TRBD1 (6 bases). The CDR3 contains 13 residues. The germline V and J ends were trimmed by 6 bases and 6 bases, with 14 bases remaining between them. Germline V gives CDR1 MGHDK, CDR2 SYGVNS. The CDR3: CASRMQGFDGYTF. DNA for the CDR3: TGTGCCAGCAGAATGCAGGGGTTTGATGGCTACACCTTC.

The rearrangement uses TRBV7-9 and TRBJ2-1; 7 bases match TRBD2. In germline, CDR1 is SEHNR, CDR2 FQNEAQ (reference sequence). With V trimmed by 2 bases and J by 8 bases, 6 bases remained unmatched. This CDR3 has 14 residues. CDR3 sequence (DNA): TGTGCCAGCAGCTTACGCGGGGGTGGCGATGAGCAGTTCTTC. Translation: CASSLRGGGDEQFF.

This clone was picked up one time. The chain carries TRBV14 and TRBJ2-1; TRBD2 aligns across 7 bases. Unmatched junction bases numbered 6, after V lost 5 bases and J lost 2 bases. This CDR3 contains 15 residues. Germline V CDR1 and CDR2: SGHDN, FVKESK. The CDR3 bases are TGTGCCAGCAGCTCAAGGGAGGGAGCCTACAATGAGCAGTTCTTC. It yields the protein CASSSREGAYNEQFF.

This clone was seen only a few times. The chain employs TRBV19 and TRBJ1-6; TRBD1 aligns across 8 bases. Germline V gene data show CDR1 as LNHDA and CDR2 as SQIVND (reference sequence). V lost 6 bases, J lost 9 bases, and 13 bases stayed unmatched. The CDR3 runs 16 residues. The CDR3 protein is CASSHGQGDVASPLHF. The CDR3 DNA sequence: TGTGCCAGTAGCCACGGACAGGGCGACGTTGCTTCACCCCTCCACTTT.

V and J are TRBV7-9 and TRBJ2-5; D remains ambiguous. The V and J ends lost 6 bases and 0 bases respectively, with 5 bases between them. Germline V CDR1 and CDR2: SEHNR, FQNEAQ (reference sequence). This CDR3 contains 12 residues. This chain's CDR3 is CASSPYQETQYF. CDR3 sequence (DNA): TGTGCCAGCAGTCCGTACCAAGAGACCCAGTACTTC.

The chain uses TRBV4-1 and TRBJ1-5; the match to TRBD1 covers 9 bases. CDR1 is MGHRA and CDR2 is YSYEKL in the germline V gene. The CDR3 totals 18 residues. Trimming took 4 bases from V and 6 from J; bases not matched to a gene: 16. The CDR3 reads CASSLNIPGQGMGQPQHF. The CDR3, as DNA: TGCGCCAGCAGCCTAAACATTCCGGGACAGGGAATGGGTCAGCCCCAGCATTTT.

The rearrangement links TRBV5-4 to TRBJ1-1, with D possibly matching TRBD1 (6 bases). Germline assignment: CDR1 SGHNT and CDR2 YYREEE (reference sequence). V lost 4 bases and J lost 5, with 18 bases in between. The CDR3 loop spans 15 amino acids. As DNA, the CDR3 is TGTGCCAGCAGCAAAACCACAGGGCTACCGACTGAAGCTTTCTTT. Translating gives CASSKTTGLPTEAFF.

The chain has TRBV7-3 and TRBJ2-1; D perhaps matches TRBD2 (5 bases). Germline values: CDR1 SGHTA, CDR2 FQGTGA. V lost 4 bases, J lost 0 bases, and 13 bases lay in between. This CDR3 has 16 amino acids. The CDR3 DNA reads TGTGCCAGCAGCTCCCGCGGGTCCAGCTCCTACAATGAGCAGTTCTTC. Encoded protein: CASSSRGSSSYNEQFF.

The genes are TRBV10-2 and TRBJ1-3; D is unresolved. The germline gives CDR1 WSHSY, CDR2 SAAADI. This CDR3 comprises 14 residues. V lost 0 bases to trimming and J lost 4 bases, with 7 bases between them. The CDR3 region has the DNA TGCGCCAGCAGTGAGTCGGCGGCGGGAAACACCATATATTTT. It is translated as CASSESAAGNTIYF.

This chain joins TRBV5-8 and TRBJ1-2; possible D gene TRBD1, 6 bases. Trimming cost V 7 bases and J 4 bases, with 17 bases left between them. The CDR3 runs 14 residues. CDR1 and CDR2 from the germline V gene are SGHTS and YDEGEE. The CDR3 loop is CASSRTESIYGYTF. In nucleotides, the CDR3 is TGTGCCAGCTCCCGGACAGAATCCATCTATGGCTACACCTTC.

V and J are TRBV6-5 and TRBJ2-3; a possible D gene is TRBD2 (5 bases). The CDR3 consists of 12 residues. Looked up from germline, CDR1 is MNHEY and CDR2 is SVGAGI. Trimming removed 10 bases at V and 7 bases at J, with 15 bases between. CDR3 sequence reads: CATGGARNTQYF. Here the CDR3 DNA reads TGTGCCACCGGAGGCGCCCGGAATACGCAGTATTTT.

The CDR3 here is CASSEGQGLTGELFF. The CDR3 region has the DNA TGTGCCAGCAGTGAGGGGCAGGGACTCACCGGGGAGCTGTTTTTT. The rearrangement joins TRBV6-1 to TRBJ2-2, with D possibly TRBD2 on 6 matching bases. Per germline, CDR1 MNHNS and CDR2 SASEGT. The CDR3 has 15 amino acids. Trimming left V 3 bases short and J 4 bases short, with 12 bases between.